Detailed here is one T cell receptor beta chain. Its antigen is not known. This sample is drawn from a study of shared clonotypes between healthy human individuals. Study-level results: Represented genetic and exposure-history diversity was restricted by having few donors. Some naive CD4 clonotypes, around 5%, turned up in common across a few donors.

Caucasian adults living in Nashville, Tennessee, provided all samples. Splitting of CD4+ cells produced CD45RA+ naive and CD45RA-negative memory subsets. Assay used: immunoSEQ multiplex PCR; TCRdb lists only in-frame clones, some missing. The sample carries 2 million to 2.5 million clones, about 94% recorded once. V shed 0 bases and J 7 bases; nucleotides not matched to a gene: 15. CDR1 and CDR2 from the germline V gene are LNHNV and YYDKDF (reference sequence). CDR3 length equals 19 residues. The sample consisted of naive CD4+ T cells sorted from blood. The subset here: CD45RA+ positively selected. The TCR sequence derives from a man in his late teens or twenties in good health. The chain employs TRBV15 and TRBJ2-1, with 10 bases lining up with TRBD1. In DNA, the CDR3 is TGTGCCACCAGCAGAGACGGGACAGGGGTGGGAGGGCCGGAGAATGAGCAGTTCTTC. This sequence encodes CATSRDGTGVGGPENEQFF. Full variable domain (outside the CDR3, taken from reference TRBV15 and TRBJ2-1): DAMVIQNPRYQVTQFGKPVTLSCSQTLNHNVMYWYQQKSSQAPKLLFHYYDKDFNNEADTPDNFQSRRPNTSFCFLDIRSPGLGDTAMYLCATSRDGTGVGGPENEQFFGPGTRLTVL.